These 10 T cell receptor beta chains were sequenced from one sample in a study of T-cell memory formation after mild COVID-19. TCRdb reprocessed the 5' RACE reads with MiXCR, giving one entry per CDR3 protein. The table has roughly 500,000 distinct CDR3 sequences, about a fifth seen once. Sequencing input: PBMCs or a T cell subset sorted from them (not recorded which). The receptors were sampled from an adult woman who had mild COVID-19 (a few samples of this study predate the infection). Cell type and time point are not known.

This clonotype was picked up a small number of times. The V and J genes are TRBV25-1 and TRBJ2-7; D may be TRBD1 or TRBD2 (5 bases each). V was trimmed by 1 base and J by 2 bases, leaving 12 bases between them. Looked up from germline, CDR1 is MGHDK and CDR2 is SYGVNS. The CDR3 covers 15 residues. CDR3 sequence (DNA): TGTGCCAGCAGTGAATGGGGGACGGGAACCTACGAGCAGTACTTC. Translating gives CASSEWGTGTYEQYF.

This CDR3 reads CASSLRGAGPQETQYF. CDR3 DNA: TGTGCCAGCAGCTTGAGAGGAGCGGGGCCCCAAGAGACCCAGTACTTC. The V call is TRBV5-6, the J call TRBJ2-5; 7 nucleotides match TRBD2. V trimming: 1 base; J trimming: 1 base; junction bases outside the gene matches: 7. The V gene's germline CDR1 is SGHDT and CDR2 YYEEEE. The CDR3 has 16 amino acids.

V and J are TRBV3-1 and TRBJ1-5, with D possibly being TRBD1 (6 bases). Germline values: CDR1 LGHDT, CDR2 YNNKEL (reference sequence). Trimming cost V 3 bases and J 7 bases, with 19 bases left between them. There are 16 residues in the CDR3. The CDR3 DNA reads as TGTGCCAGCAGCCACGGAGAATACAGGGAAGGGCAGCCCCAGCATTTT. Amino acid sequence: CASSHGEYREGQPQHF.

This clonotype has at least ten counts. V usage is TRBV28 and J usage is TRBJ2-1, with D perhaps given as TRBD1 or TRBD2 (6 bases each). This CDR3 is 14 amino acids long. The V end lost 4 bases, the J end lost 3 bases, and 10 bases lay between the germline ends. The germline V gene encodes CDR1 MDHEN and CDR2 SYDVKM. The CDR3 here is CASSSGGYYNEQFF. The CDR3, as DNA: TGTGCCAGCAGTTCCGGGGGCTACTACAATGAGCAGTTCTTC.

This clonotype was observed a few times. The V and J genes are TRBV7-6 and TRBJ2-5, with 13 bases lining up with TRBD2. Germline values: CDR1 SGHVS, CDR2 FNYEAQ. CDR3 size: 19 residues. V lost 4 bases and J lost 5; bases outside the gene matches: 16. This chain's CDR3 is CASSSGLAGRGPGRETQYF. CDR3 bases: TGTGCCAGCAGCTCGGGACTAGCGGGGCGAGGTCCCGGTCGGGAGACCCAGTACTTC.

This clonotype has more than one count but fewer than ten. V and J are TRBV12-3 or TRBV12-4 and TRBJ2-7, with 8 bases aligning to TRBD1. The CDR3 covers 17 residues. V lost 0 bases, J lost 0 bases, and 7 bases stayed unmatched. This chain's CDR3 is CASSLAIGQGRSYEQYF. The CDR3 nucleotides are TGTGCCAGCAGTTTAGCTATCGGACAGGGACGCTCCTACGAGCAGTACTTC.

CDR3 protein: CASSPTSGGADEQFF. The CDR3 DNA reads TGTGCCAGCAGTCCGACTAGCGGGGGGGCCGATGAGCAGTTCTTC. This chain connects TRBV6-4 to TRBJ2-1; the match to TRBD2 covers 14 bases. Looked up from germline, CDR1 is MRHNA and CDR2 is SNTAGT. The V segment lost 5 bases and the J segment 8 bases; nucleotides outside the gene matches: 5. This CDR3 is built from 15 residues.

This clonotype turned up a few times. The chain links TRBV12-3 or TRBV12-4 to TRBJ2-5; 9 bases are shared with TRBD2. The CDR3 covers 16 residues. V trimming: 2 bases; J trimming: 5 bases; junction bases outside the gene matches: 9. The CDR3, as DNA: TGTGCCAGCAGTTTATGGCTAGCGGGGTTGATGGAGACCCAGTACTTC. Translation gives CASSLWLAGLMETQYF.

The chain couples TRBV27 to TRBJ2-1; 8 bases map to TRBD1. Germline trimming cut 7 bases from V and 6 bases from J; bases unmatched to any gene: 8. Germline V lookup: CDR1 MNHEY, CDR2 SMNVEV (reference sequence). This CDR3 comprises 14 residues. This chain's CDR3 is CASTRTGSANEQFF. CDR3 nucleotide sequence: TGTGCCAGCACAAGGACAGGGTCTGCCAATGAGCAGTTCTTC.

The chain links TRBV15 to TRBJ2-7; D might be TRBD2 (7 bases). V was cut by 0 bases and J by 3 bases, with 9 bases left in between. The CDR3 runs 14 residues. CDR1 and CDR2 from the germline V gene are LNHNV and YYDKDF (reference sequence). Here the CDR3 DNA reads TGTGCCACCAGCAGAGAGCGGGGGCACTACGAGCAGTACTTC. As protein: CATSRERGHYEQYF.